What follows is one T cell receptor (beta chain) and its context. This clone has only one observation. Its antigen remains unidentified. No per-base quality is available; no much larger clone lies one base away. From its cysteine to its phenylalanine, the CDR3 spans 17 amino acids. CDR3 DNA is the only sequence kept; it has 51 bases, read in frame from the first base. V has 5 bases trimmed and J has 1 base trimmed; junction bases matching no gene number 5. CDR1 and CDR2 were assigned from the germline V gene as KGHSH and LQKENI. The sample is drawn from a study of cytomegalovirus exposure and HLA in healthy donors (dated by TCRdb to about 2017). Concerning the study at large: A later analysis indicated that the 120 or so validation repertoires were generated on the platform also employed for the approximately 700 repertoires of the first cohort. The study was designed to test whether signatures of past pathogen exposure could be identified by cataloging public T cell receptors. Besides the first cohort of under 700 subjects, a separate validation cohort made up of 95 to 150 different subjects was used. The study combined high-throughput TCR immunosequencing, statistical association of individual TCRs with disease status, and machine learning to predict cytomegalovirus infection status. Findings and caveats that apply to the study as a whole: A few of the identified cytomegalovirus-associated TCR beta chains were confirmed in vitro to be specific for cytomegalovirus antigens. It was suggested by the authors that the approach could potentially be generalized to other disease states and immunological phenotypes. All 120 or so repertoires were used to score co-occurrence in the validation cohort in a later analysis, because that analysis had no HLA typing for the cohort. The study gave a list of about 170 TCR beta chains associated with cytomegalovirus. Of the cluster scores, approximately 95% were above 0 in a later analysis, which found that TCRs clustered in the first cohort also tended to co-occur in the 95 to 150 validation repertoires. Most TCR sequences were observed very rarely across donors, whereas some public TCRs were present in many individuals. In both the original and validation cohorts, the classifier was reported to diagnose cytomegalovirus status with high specificity and sensitivity.

The donors belonged to the validation cohort of around 120 subjects, which was separate from the roughly 680-subject first cohort. The library relied on the immunoSEQ multiplex PCR assay. As for the authors' bioinformatics: A statistical classification framework was developed to diagnose cytomegalovirus status using the catalog of TCR beta chain sequences. TCRdb retrieved this table from immuneACCESS and kept in-frame rearrangements only. Not all clones are present; in checked studies, unresolved V genes account for under half, and no reason is known for the remainder. V and J calls and clone size are copied from that table; D and trimming were computed from the DNA. The sample data list about 120,000 clones, and more than 70% of these were observed just once. The top ten hold 1.5% to 2% of the sample.

Material: PBMCs. The sequence links TRBV18 to TRBJ1-6; 10 central bases correspond to TRBD1. The TCR originated in a man between 18 and 35 years old in good health and CMV-seronegative. The sequenced DNA: TGTGCCAGCTCAACCGGGACAGGGGTTTCCTATAATTCACCCCTCCACTTT. Translated, this gives CASSTGTGVSYNSPLHF.